Here is one T cell receptor (beta chain) with its context. From germline, CDR1 is SGDLS and CDR2 YYNGEE. This CDR3 contains 15 residues. The V and J ends lost 3 bases and 5 bases respectively, with 18 bases between them. This sample was taken from a study of blood T cells in healthy people across ages. Alongside a J-beta primer mix, a sample-barcoded 5' primer served in a second PCR lasting roughly 7 to 12 cycles. A single record per CDR3 protein comes from TCRdb applying MiXCR to the 5' RACE reads. The table shows roughly 1.4 million distinct CDR3 sequences, with roughly 64% occurring only once. The sample was blood. The genes are TRBV9 and TRBJ2-7; the D gene is possibly TRBD1 (6 bases). This TCR derives from a man between 18 and 35 years old in good health. The CDR3 region is CASSARTVTTNEQYF. CDR3 sequence (DNA): TGTGCCAGCAGCGCTCGGACAGTTACGACGAACGAGCAGTACTTC.